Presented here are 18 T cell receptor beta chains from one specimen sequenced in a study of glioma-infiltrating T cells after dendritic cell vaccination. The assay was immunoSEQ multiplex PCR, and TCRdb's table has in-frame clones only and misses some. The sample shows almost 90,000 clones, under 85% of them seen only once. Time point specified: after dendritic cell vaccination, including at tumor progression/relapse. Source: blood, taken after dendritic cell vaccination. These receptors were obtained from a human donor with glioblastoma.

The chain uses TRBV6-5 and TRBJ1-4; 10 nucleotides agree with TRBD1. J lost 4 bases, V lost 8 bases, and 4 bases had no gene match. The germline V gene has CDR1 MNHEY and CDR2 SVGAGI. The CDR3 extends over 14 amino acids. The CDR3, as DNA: TGTGCCAGCCAGAGGACAGGGGGTAATGAAAAACTGTTTTTT. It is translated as CASQRTGGNEKLFF.

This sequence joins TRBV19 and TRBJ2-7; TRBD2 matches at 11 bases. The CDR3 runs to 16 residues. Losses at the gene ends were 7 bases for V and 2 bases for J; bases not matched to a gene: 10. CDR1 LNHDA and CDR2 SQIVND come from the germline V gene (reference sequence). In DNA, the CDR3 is TGTGCCAGTACTCGCCAGGGGACTAGCGGACCCTACGAGCAGTACTTC. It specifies CASTRQGTSGPYEQYF.

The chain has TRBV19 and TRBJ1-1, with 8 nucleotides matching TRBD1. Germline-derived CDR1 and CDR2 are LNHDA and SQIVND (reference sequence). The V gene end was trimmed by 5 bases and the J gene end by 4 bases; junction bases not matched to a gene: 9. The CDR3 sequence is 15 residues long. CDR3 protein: CASSPWGQAGTEAFF. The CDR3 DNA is TGTGCCAGTAGTCCTTGGGGACAGGCGGGCACTGAAGCTTTCTTT.

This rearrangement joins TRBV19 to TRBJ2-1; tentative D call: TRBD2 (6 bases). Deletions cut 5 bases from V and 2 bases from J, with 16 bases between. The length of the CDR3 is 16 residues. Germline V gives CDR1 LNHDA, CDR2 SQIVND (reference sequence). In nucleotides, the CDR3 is TGTGCCAGTAGTCCTCCAAGGGACTGGGCCTACAATGAGCAGTTCTTC. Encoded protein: CASSPPRDWAYNEQFF.

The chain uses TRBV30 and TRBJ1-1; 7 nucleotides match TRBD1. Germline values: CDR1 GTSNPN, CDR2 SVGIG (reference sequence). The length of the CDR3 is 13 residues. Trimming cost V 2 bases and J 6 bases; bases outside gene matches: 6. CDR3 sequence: CAWSPTGAAEAFF. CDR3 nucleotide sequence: TGTGCCTGGAGTCCTACAGGGGCGGCTGAAGCTTTCTTT. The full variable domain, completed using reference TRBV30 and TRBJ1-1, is SQTIHQWPATLVQPVGSPLSLECTVEGTSNPNLYWYRQAAGRGLQLLFYSVGIGQISSEVPQNLSASRPQDRQFILSSKKLLLSDSGFYLCAWSPTGAAEAFFGQGTRLTVV.

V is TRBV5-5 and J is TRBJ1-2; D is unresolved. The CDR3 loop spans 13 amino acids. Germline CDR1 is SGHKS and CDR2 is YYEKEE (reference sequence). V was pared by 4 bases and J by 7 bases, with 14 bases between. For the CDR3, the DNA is TGTGCCAGCAGCATCGGGTTCCCCCCTGGCTACACCTTC. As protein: CASSIGFPPGYTF.

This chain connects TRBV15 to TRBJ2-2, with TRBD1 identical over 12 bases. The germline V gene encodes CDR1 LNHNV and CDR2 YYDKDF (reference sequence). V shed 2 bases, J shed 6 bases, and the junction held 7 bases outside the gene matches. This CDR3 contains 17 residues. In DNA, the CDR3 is TGTGCCACCAGCAGACCTTGGGGACAGGGGGCGGCCGGGGAGCTGTTTTTT. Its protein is CATSRPWGQGAAGELFF. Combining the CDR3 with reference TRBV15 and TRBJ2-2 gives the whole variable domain DAMVIQNPRYQVTQFGKPVTLSCSQTLNHNVMYWYQQKSSQAPKLLFHYYDKDFNNEADTPDNFQSRRPNTSFCFLDIRSPGLGDTAMYLCATSRPWGQGAAGELFFGEGSRLTVL.

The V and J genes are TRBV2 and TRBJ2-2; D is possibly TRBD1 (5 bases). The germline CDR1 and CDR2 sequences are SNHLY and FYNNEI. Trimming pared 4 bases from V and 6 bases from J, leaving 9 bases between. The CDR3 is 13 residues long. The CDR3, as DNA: TGTGCCAGCAGTGTCAGGGTTTCCGGGGAGCTGTTTTTT. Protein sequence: CASSVRVSGELFF.

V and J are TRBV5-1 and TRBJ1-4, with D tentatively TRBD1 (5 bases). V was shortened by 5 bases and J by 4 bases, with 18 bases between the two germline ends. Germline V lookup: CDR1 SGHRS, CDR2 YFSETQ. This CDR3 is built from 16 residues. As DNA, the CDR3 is TGCGCCAGCAGGTCCGAAGCAGGGTCTGTTAATGAAAAACTGTTTTTT. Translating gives CASRSEAGSVNEKLFF.

The CDR3 sequence is CASSVPGQGGETQYF. The CDR3 nucleotides read TGTGCCAGCAGCGTCCCGGGCCAGGGGGGCGAGACCCAGTACTTC. The V gene is TRBV9, the J gene TRBJ2-5, with D perhaps TRBD1 (7 bases). The germline V gene encodes CDR1 SGDLS and CDR2 YYNGEE. The V end was cut by 2 bases, the J end by 5 bases, with 16 bases between. The CDR3 consists of 15 residues.

Here the CDR3 reads CASSPPLGGQETQYF. CDR3 nucleotide sequence: TGTGCCAGCTCACCACCGTTGGGGGGCCAAGAGACCCAGTACTTC. This chain links TRBV18 with TRBJ2-5, with D perhaps matching TRBD2 (6 bases). This CDR3 has 15 amino acids. V was trimmed by 0 bases and J by 1 base, leaving 9 bases between them. In germline, CDR1 is KGHSH, CDR2 LQKENI.

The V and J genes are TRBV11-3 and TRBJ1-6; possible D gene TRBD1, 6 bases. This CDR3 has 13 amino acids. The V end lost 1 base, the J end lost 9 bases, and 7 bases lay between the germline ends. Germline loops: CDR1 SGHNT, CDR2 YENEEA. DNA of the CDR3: TGTGCCAGCAGCTTAGCCAGGGGTTCACCCCTCCACTTT. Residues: CASSLARGSPLHF.

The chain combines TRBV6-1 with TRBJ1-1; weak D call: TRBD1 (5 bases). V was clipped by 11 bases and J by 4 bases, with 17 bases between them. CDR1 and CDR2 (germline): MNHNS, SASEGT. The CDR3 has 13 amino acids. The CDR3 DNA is TGTGCCGGGGAGGTGGTGGGGGGCACTGAAGCTTTCTTT. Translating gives CAGEVVGGTEAFF.

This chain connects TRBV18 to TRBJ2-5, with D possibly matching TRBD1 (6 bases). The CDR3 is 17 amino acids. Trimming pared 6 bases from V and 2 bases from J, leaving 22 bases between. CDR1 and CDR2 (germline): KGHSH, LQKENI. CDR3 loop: CASSPQGRSGVQETQYF. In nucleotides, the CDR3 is TGTGCCAGCTCTCCTCAGGGGAGATCCGGGGTACAAGAGACCCAGTACTTC.

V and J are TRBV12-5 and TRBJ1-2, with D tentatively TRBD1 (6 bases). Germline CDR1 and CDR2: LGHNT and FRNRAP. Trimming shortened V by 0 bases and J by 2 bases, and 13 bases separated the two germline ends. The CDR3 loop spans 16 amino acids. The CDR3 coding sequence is TGTGCTAGTGGTTTGGTAGTAGCGGGGGGCAACTATGGCTACACCTTC. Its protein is CASGLVVAGGNYGYTF.

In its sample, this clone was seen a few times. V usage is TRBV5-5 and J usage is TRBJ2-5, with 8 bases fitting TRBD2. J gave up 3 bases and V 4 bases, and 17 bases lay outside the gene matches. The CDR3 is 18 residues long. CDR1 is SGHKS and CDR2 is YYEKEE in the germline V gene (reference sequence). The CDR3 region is CASSLRQAGTRREETQYF. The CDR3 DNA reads TGTGCCAGCAGCCTTCGACAGGCCGGGACTAGAAGGGAAGAGACCCAGTACTTC.

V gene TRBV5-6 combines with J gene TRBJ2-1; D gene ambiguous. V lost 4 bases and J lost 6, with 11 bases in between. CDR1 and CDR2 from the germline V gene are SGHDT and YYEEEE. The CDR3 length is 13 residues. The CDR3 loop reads CASSTRAGNEQFF. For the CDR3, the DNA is TGTGCCAGCAGCACCCGCGCCGGCAATGAGCAGTTCTTC.

CDR3 amino acids: CASSYSSQRGGNEQFF. The CDR3, as DNA: TGTGCCAGCAGTTACTCTTCCCAGCGGGGGGGCAATGAGCAGTTCTTC. This chain links TRBV6-5 with TRBJ2-1; 10 nucleotides align to TRBD2. V was clipped by 0 bases and J by 6 bases; unmatched bases: 5. CDR3 size: 16 residues. Germline V CDR1 and CDR2: MNHEY, SVGAGI.